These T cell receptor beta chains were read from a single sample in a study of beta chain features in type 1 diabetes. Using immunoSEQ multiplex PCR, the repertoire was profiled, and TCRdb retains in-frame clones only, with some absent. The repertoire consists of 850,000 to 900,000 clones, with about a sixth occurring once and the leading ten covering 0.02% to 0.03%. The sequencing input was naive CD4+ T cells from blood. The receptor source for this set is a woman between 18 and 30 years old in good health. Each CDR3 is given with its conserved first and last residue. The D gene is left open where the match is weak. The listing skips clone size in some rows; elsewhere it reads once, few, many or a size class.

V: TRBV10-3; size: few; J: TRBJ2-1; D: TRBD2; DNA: TGTGCCATCAACCGGGAGGGCCACAATGAGCAGTTCTTC; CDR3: CAINREGHNEQFF
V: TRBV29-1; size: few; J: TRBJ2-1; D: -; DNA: TGCAGCGTTGAGTTGGAAAGCGGCCCCTACAATGAGCAGTTCTTC; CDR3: CSVELESGPYNEQFF
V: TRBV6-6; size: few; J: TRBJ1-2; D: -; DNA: TGTGCCAGCCGCCGGGGTGTAGACTATGGCTACACCTTC; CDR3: CASRRGVDYGYTF
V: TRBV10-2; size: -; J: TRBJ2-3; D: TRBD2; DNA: TGCGCCAGCAGTGAGAGTACTAGCGGGAGTGATGGAGATACGCAGTATTTT; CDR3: CASSESTSGSDGDTQYF
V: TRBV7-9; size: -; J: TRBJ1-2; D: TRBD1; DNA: TGTGCCAGCAGCTTAGGAGACAGGGGAACTCACGGCACCTTC; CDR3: CASSLGDRGTHGTF
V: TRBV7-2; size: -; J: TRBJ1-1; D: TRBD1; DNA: TGTGCCAGCAGCTTAGCCGGGACAGCAAACACTGAAGCTTTCTTT; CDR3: CASSLAGTANTEAFF
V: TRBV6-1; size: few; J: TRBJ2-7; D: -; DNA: TGTGCCAGCAGTTTGGAAAGCTCCTACGAGCAGTACTTC; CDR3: CASSLESSYEQYF
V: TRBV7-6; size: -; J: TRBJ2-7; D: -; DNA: TGTGCCAGCAGCTTAGATGCTGGACTGGCCTACGAGCAGTACTTC; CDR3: CASSLDAGLAYEQYF
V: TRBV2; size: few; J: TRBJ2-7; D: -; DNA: TGTGCCAGCAAATCCGACAGATATCATTACGAGCAGTACTTC; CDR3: CASKSDRYHYEQYF
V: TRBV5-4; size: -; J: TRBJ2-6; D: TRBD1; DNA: TGTGCCAGCAGGTTTGACAGGGGGCCGTCGATAGGGGCCAACGTCCTGACTTTC; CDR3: CASRFDRGPSIGANVLTF
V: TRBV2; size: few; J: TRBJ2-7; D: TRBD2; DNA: TGTGCCAGCGGGAGGGGCGGGCCCTACGAGCAGTACTTC; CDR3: CASGRGGPYEQYF
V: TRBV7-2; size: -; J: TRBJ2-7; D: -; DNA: TGTGCCAGCAGCTTTGGTTCGGGAAACGTTCCCTACGAGCAGTACTTC; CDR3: CASSFGSGNVPYEQYF
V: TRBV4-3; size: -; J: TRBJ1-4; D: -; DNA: TGCGCCAGCAGCCAATTAGACAGCTCTAATGAAAAACTGTTTTTT; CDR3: CASSQLDSSNEKLFF
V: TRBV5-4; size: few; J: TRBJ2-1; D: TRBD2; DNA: TGTGCCAGCAGCTTGGATACTAGCGGACCCCTTCTCAATGAGCAGTTCTTC; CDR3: CASSLDTSGPLLNEQFF
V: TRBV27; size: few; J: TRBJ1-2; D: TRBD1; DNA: TGTGCCAGCCGAACAGGGGGCGGTGGCTACACCTTC; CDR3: CASRTGGGGYTF
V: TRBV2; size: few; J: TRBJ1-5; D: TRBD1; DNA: TGTGCCAGCAGTGGAGGACAGGGAAATCAGCCCCAGCATTTT; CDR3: CASSGGQGNQPQHF
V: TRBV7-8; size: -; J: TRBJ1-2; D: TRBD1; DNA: TGTGCCAGCAGAAAGGACAGGGGATATGGCTACACCTTC; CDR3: CASRKDRGYGYTF
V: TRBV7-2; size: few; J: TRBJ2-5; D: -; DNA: TGTGCCAGCAGCTTGTATAAAGAGACCCAGTACTTC; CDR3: CASSLYKETQYF
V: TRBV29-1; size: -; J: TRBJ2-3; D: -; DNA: TGCAGCGTTGAAAGGGCATACGGGACAGATACGCAGTATTTT; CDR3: CSVERAYGTDTQYF
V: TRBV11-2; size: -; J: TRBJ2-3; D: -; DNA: TGTGCCAGCAGCTTCCGGGGCGAAGATACGCAGTATTTT; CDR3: CASSFRGEDTQYF
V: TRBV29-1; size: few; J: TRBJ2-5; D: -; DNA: TGCAGCGTTGCTAGTGAGACCCAGTACTTC; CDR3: CSVASETQYF
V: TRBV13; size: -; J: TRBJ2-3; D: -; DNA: TGTGCCAGCAGCTTATTGACGGGCTTCACAGATACGCAGTATTTT; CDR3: CASSLLTGFTDTQYF
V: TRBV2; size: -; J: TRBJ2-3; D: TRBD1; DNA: TGTGCCAGCAGCGTCCAGGGGGTCACGGAGTATTTT; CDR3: CASSVQGVTEYF
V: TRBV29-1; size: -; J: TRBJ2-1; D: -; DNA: TGCAGCGCCGTCGGTGGTAGGGCTCGGTACAATGAGCAGTTCTTC; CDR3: CSAVGGRARYNEQFF
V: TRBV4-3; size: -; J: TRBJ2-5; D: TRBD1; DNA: TGCGCCAGCAGCCAAGGGGCCTCACCGGGACAGGGATTCGAGACCCAGTACTTC; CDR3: CASSQGASPGQGFETQYF
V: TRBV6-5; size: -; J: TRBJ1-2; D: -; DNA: TGTGCCAGCAGTTTAGGGAGATATGGCTACACCTTC; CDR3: CASSLGRYGYTF
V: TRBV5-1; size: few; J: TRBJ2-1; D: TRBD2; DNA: TGCGCCAGCAGCTTGGCAAGCGGGGTCTACAATGAGCAGTTCTTC; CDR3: CASSLASGVYNEQFF
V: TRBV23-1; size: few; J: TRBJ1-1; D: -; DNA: TGCGCCAGCAGTCAAAAACCCAGATCAGGTGATGATATGAACACTGAAGCTTTCTTT; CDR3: CASSQKPRSGDDMNTEAFF
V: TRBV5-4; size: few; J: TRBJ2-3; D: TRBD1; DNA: TGTGCCAGCAGCGGGCCAGGGACAGCGGTCACAGATACGCAGTATTTT; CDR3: CASSGPGTAVTDTQYF
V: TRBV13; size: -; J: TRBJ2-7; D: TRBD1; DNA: TGTGCCAGCAGCATCCGGACAGGGACCTACGAGCAGTACTTC; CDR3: CASSIRTGTYEQYF
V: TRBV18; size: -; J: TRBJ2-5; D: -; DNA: TGTGCCAGCTCATTGGGCGGTCTGGACGGGACCCAGTACTTC; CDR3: CASSLGGLDGTQYF
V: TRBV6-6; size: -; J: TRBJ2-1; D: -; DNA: TGTGCCAGCAGTCCTTCGACAACCTACAATGAGCAGTTCTTC; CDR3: CASSPSTTYNEQFF
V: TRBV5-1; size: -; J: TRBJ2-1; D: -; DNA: TGCGCCAGCAGCGAATGGTCAGGGTCTGAGCAGTTCTTC; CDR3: CASSEWSGSEQFF
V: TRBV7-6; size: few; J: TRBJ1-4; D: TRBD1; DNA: TGTGCCAGCAGCCCCGTTGGACAGGCCGGAGGGGAAAAACTGTTTTTT; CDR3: CASSPVGQAGGEKLFF
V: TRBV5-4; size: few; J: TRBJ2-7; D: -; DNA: TGTGCCAGCAGTCTCAGGGAAAACGAGCAGTACTTC; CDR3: CASSLRENEQYF
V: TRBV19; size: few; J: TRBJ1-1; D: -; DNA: TGTGCCAGTAGTAGTAACCAGGGGATGAACACTGAAGCTTTCTTT; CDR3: CASSSNQGMNTEAFF
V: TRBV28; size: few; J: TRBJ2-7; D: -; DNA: TGTGCCAGCAGTTTAGCAGGGTATGTTTACGAGCAGTACTTC; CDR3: CASSLAGYVYEQYF
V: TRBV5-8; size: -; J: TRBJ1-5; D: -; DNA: TGTGCCAGCAGCCAGGACAGACCCGAGACCAATCAGCCCCAGCATTTT; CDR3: CASSQDRPETNQPQHF
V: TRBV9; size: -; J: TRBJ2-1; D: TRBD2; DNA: TGTGCCAGCAGCGTAGCACTAGCTTCCGGGACTAGCGGGAATAACAATGAGCAGTTCTTC; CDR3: CASSVALASGTSGNNNEQFF
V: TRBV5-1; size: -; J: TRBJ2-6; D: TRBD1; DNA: TGCGCCAGCAGCCTGGACAGGCCCTCTGGGGCCAACGTCCTGACTTTC; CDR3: CASSLDRPSGANVLTF
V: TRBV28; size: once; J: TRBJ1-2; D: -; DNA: TGTGCCAGCAGTTTAGCTCCGCGGGGCTACACCTTC; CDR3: CASSLAPRGYTF
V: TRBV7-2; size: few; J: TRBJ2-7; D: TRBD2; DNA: TGTGCCAGCAGCACTAGCGGGAGTGTGCCCTACGAGCAGTACTTC; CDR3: CASSTSGSVPYEQYF
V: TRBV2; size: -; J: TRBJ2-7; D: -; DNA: TGTGCCAGCAGTGAACACCAGGCCGAGCAGTACTTC; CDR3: CASSEHQAEQYF
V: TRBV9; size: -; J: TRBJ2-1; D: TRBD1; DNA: TGTGCCAGCAGCACAGGGACAGTCAATGAGCAGTTCTTC; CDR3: CASSTGTVNEQFF
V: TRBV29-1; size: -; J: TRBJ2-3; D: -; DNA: TGCAGCGTGACGGGCCGCCTGGGGGCAGATACGCAGTATTTT; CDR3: CSVTGRLGADTQYF
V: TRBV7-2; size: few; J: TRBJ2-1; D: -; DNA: TGTGCCAGCAGCTTAGGACTAGGACCCTACAATGAGCAGTTCTTC; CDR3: CASSLGLGPYNEQFF
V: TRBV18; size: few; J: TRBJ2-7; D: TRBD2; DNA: TGTGCCAGCTCACCAAAAGGACTAGCGGTCTACGAGCAGTACTTC; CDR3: CASSPKGLAVYEQYF
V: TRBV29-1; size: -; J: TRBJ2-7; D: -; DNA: TGCAGCGTTTCGGGGGTCAGAGTCTCCGAGCAGTACTTC; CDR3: CSVSGVRVSEQYF
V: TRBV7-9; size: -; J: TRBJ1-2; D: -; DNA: TGTGCCAGCAGCTTTGTGGAGTATGGCTACACCTTC; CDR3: CASSFVEYGYTF
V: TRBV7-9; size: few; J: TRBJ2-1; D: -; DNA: TGTGCCAGCAGCGGGATCAGCAACAATGAGCAGTTCTTC; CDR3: CASSGISNNEQFF
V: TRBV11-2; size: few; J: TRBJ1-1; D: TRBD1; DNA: TGTGCCAGCGGGACAGAATTGAACACTGAAGCTTTCTTT; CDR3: CASGTELNTEAFF
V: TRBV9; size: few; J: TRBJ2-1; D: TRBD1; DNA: TGTGCCAGCAGCATTAGAACAGGGGGGCACTACAATGAGCAGTTCTTC; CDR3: CASSIRTGGHYNEQFF